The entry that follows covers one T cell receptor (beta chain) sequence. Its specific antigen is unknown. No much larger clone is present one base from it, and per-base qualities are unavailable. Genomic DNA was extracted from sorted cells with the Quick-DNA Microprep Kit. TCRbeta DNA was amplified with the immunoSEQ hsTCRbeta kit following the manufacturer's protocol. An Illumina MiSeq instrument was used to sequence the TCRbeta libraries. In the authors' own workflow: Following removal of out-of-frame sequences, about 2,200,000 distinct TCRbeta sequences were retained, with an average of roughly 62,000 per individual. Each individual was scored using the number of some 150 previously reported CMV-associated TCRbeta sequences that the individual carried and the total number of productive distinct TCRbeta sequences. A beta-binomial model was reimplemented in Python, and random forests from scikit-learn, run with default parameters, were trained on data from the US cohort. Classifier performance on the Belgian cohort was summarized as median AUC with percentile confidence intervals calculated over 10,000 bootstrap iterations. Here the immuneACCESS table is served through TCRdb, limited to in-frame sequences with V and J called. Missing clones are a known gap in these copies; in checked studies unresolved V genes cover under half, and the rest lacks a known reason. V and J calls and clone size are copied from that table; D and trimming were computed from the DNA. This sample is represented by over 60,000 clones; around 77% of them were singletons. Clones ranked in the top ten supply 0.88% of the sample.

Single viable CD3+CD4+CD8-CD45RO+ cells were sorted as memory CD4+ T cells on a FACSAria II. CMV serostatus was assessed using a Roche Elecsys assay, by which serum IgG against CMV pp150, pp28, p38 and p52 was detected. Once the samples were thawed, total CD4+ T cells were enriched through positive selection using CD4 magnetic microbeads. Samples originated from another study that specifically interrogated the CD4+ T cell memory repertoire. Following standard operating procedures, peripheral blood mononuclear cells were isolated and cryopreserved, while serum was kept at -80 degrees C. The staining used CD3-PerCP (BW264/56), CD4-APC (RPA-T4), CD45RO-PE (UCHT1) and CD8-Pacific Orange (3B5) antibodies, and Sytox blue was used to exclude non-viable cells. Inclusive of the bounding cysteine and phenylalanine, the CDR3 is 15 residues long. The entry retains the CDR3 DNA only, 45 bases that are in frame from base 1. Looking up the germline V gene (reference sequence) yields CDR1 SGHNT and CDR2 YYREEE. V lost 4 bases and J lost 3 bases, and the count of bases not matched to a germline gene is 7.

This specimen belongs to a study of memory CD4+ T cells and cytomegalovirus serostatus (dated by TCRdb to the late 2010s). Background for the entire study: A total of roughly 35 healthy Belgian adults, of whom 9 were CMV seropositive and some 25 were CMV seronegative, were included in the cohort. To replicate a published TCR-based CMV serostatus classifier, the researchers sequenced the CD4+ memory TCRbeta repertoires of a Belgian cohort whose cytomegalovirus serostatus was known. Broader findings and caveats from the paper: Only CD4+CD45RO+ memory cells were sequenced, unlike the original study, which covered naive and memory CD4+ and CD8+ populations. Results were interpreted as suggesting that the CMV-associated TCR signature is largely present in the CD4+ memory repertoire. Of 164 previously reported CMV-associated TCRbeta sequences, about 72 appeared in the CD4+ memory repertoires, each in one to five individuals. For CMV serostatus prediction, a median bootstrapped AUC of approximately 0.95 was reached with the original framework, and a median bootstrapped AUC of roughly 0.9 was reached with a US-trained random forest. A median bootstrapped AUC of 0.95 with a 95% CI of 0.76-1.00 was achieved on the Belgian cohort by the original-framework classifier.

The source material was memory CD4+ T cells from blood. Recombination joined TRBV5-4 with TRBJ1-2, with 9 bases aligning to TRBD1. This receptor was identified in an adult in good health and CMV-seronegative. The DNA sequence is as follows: TGTGCCAGCAGCCTGGGACAGGGTTACGACTATGGCTACACCTTC. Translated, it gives CASSLGQGYDYGYTF.